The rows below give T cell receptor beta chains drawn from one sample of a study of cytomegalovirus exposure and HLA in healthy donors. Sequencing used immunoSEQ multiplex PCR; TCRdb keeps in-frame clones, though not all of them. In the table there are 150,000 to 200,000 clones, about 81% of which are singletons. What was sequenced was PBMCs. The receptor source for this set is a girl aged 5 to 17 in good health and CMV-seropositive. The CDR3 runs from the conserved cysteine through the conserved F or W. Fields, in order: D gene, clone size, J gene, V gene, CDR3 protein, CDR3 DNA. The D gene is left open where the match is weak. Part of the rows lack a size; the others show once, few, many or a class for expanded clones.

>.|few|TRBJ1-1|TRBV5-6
CASSLRGSRSLRAFF
TGTGCCAGCAGCTTAAGGGGCTCTAGATCATTGAGAGCTTTCTTT
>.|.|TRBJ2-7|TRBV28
CASSRRDTRGSYEQYF
TGTGCCAGCAGTCGAAGGGACACGAGGGGCTCCTACGAGCAGTACTTC
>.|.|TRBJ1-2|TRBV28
CASSRDSNYGYTF
TGTGCCAGCAGCCGAGACAGCAACTATGGCTACACCTTC
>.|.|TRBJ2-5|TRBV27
CASTPRGSETQYF
TGTGCCAGCACCCCCAGGGGATCTGAGACCCAGTACTTC
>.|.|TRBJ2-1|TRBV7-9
CASSFGREFIRGEQFF
TGTGCCAGCAGCTTTGGCCGGGAGTTCATAAGGGGTGAGCAGTTCTTC
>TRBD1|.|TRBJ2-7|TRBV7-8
CASSLVQGAWYEQYF
TGTGCCAGCAGCTTAGTCCAGGGGGCTTGGTACGAGCAGTACTTC
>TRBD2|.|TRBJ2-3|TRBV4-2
CASSLKNGREGSDTQYF
TGTGCCAGCAGCCTGAAGAACGGGCGGGAGGGCTCAGATACGCAGTATTTT
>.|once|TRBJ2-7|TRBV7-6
CASSPGGYEQYF
TGTGCCAGCAGCCCAGGCGGGTACGAGCAGTACTTC
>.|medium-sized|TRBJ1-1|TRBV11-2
CASSSCREGDMNTEAFF
TGTGCCAGCAGCTCATGTCGGGAGGGGGATATGAACACTGAAGCTTTCTTT
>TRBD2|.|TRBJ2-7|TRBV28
CASSRGGQGFYEQYF
TGTGCCAGCAGCCGCGGGGGGCAGGGCTTCTACGAGCAGTACTTC
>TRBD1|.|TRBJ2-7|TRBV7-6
CASSPTGVEQYF
TGTGCCAGCAGTCCCACAGGGGTCGAGCAGTACTTC